Detailed here is one TCR beta chain. This record belongs to a study of blood T cell repertoires in COVID-19. Looking at the study overall: Acute and convalescent COVID-19 samples came from the United States, Italy and Spain. PBMCs, B-cell-depleted T cells, or T cells provided the cDNA or gDNA that made up the material.

Study processing details: By means of reference gene primer amplification, nucleated cell counts were estimated. Repertoires were generated with immunoSEQ multiplex PCR, while TCRdb's copy carries only in-frame clones and drops some. V and J calls and clone size follow that table, whereas D and trimming were derived from the DNA. The sample shows 85,000 to 100,000 clones, 55% to 80% of them seen only once. This CDR3 region has 15 residues. The V end was cut by 3 bases, the J end by 1 base, with 12 bases between. In germline, CDR1 is KGHSH, CDR2 LQKENI. The chain is built from TRBV18 and TRBJ1-1; D is perhaps TRBD1 (6 bases). The sample taken for sequencing was peripheral blood. This receptor was taken from a woman aged 60-75 years in a cohort sampled during active or convalescent COVID-19. CDR3 sequence (DNA): TGTGCCAGCTCACCCTGGGGGCAGCGGAACACTGAAGCTTTCTTT. Translation gives CASSPWGQRNTEAFF.